Listed below are T cell receptor beta chains from one sample, sequenced in a study of blood T cell repertoires in COVID-19. Profiled with immunoSEQ multiplex PCR; TCRdb holds only in-frame clones, not every one. Seen here are 210,000 or so clones, more than 70% observed once, and the top ten hold 6.2%. Input material: peripheral blood. The receptors originated from a woman in her thirties or forties who had recovered from COVID-19. Each CDR3 is given with its conserved first and last residue. Fields, in order: J gene, V gene, clone size, CDR3 protein. Some rows mark clone size as missing; the rest say once, few, many or name a class of expanded clone.

J gene: TRBJ2-2; V gene: TRBV10-3; clone size: once; CDR3 protein: CAISDPGRGTGELFF
J gene: TRBJ1-1; V gene: TRBV5-5; clone size: .; CDR3 protein: CASSPRTGTGRTEAFF
J gene: TRBJ2-2; V gene: TRBV19; clone size: .; CDR3 protein: CASSIAARGLTSGTGELFF
J gene: TRBJ2-3; V gene: TRBV9; clone size: .; CDR3 protein: CARHERESTDTQYF
J gene: TRBJ2-3; V gene: TRBV20-1; clone size: once; CDR3 protein: CSASVVVTDTQYF
J gene: TRBJ1-2; V gene: TRBV28; clone size: .; CDR3 protein: CASSPGAPNYGYTF
J gene: TRBJ1-1; V gene: TRBV4-2; clone size: .; CDR3 protein: CASSPGLSGMNTEAFF
J gene: TRBJ2-1; V gene: TRBV6-5; clone size: .; CDR3 protein: CASRRTPYNEQFF
J gene: TRBJ1-1; V gene: TRBV24-1; clone size: .; CDR3 protein: CATSEDIRGTEAFF
J gene: TRBJ1-5; V gene: TRBV18; clone size: few; CDR3 protein: CASSLEQGNNQPQHF
J gene: TRBJ1-1; V gene: TRBV12-3/TRBV12-4; clone size: .; CDR3 protein: CASSLLRDVEAFF
J gene: TRBJ2-5; V gene: TRBV5-1; clone size: .; CDR3 protein: CASSFGELGETQYF
J gene: TRBJ2-2; V gene: TRBV6-1; clone size: .; CDR3 protein: CASRMGHWNTGELFF
J gene: TRBJ2-5; V gene: TRBV19; clone size: .; CDR3 protein: CASSLQGVAETQYF
J gene: TRBJ2-7; V gene: TRBV2; clone size: .; CDR3 protein: CASSLGTSGFGEQYF
J gene: TRBJ2-2; V gene: TRBV19; clone size: .; CDR3 protein: CASSVDLRLHTGELFF
J gene: TRBJ1-5; V gene: TRBV18; clone size: .; CDR3 protein: CASSPPGQGVNQPQHF
J gene: TRBJ2-5; V gene: TRBV29-1; clone size: .; CDR3 protein: CSVERETQYF
J gene: TRBJ2-7; V gene: TRBV5-1; clone size: .; CDR3 protein: CASSLAITSDSYEQYF
J gene: TRBJ1-5; V gene: TRBV6-6; clone size: .; CDR3 protein: CASSYESQGDQPQHF
J gene: TRBJ2-1; V gene: TRBV30; clone size: .; CDR3 protein: CAWSYTSSYNEQFF
J gene: TRBJ2-2; V gene: TRBV7-9; clone size: .; CDR3 protein: CASSLGQGLMAGELFF
J gene: TRBJ1-1; V gene: TRBV18; clone size: .; CDR3 protein: CASSPSSGDTEAFF
J gene: TRBJ1-2; V gene: TRBV5-8; clone size: .; CDR3 protein: CASSRNWGGGGEIYGYTF
J gene: TRBJ1-4; V gene: TRBV29-1; clone size: .; CDR3 protein: CSGYSLGGEKLFF
J gene: TRBJ1-4; V gene: TRBV5-6; clone size: few; CDR3 protein: CASRRDRQNEKLFF
J gene: TRBJ1-3; V gene: TRBV3-1/TRBV3-2; clone size: .; CDR3 protein: CASSATDSGNTIYF
J gene: TRBJ2-1; V gene: TRBV18; clone size: .; CDR3 protein: CASSLTNSGNNEQFF
J gene: TRBJ2-5; V gene: TRBV27; clone size: .; CDR3 protein: CASAVAGAETQYF
J gene: TRBJ2-7; V gene: TRBV3-1/TRBV3-2; clone size: .; CDR3 protein: CASSQAGTKEQYF
J gene: TRBJ1-3; V gene: TRBV30; clone size: .; CDR3 protein: CAWSPQSSGNTIYF
J gene: TRBJ2-1; V gene: TRBV6-5; clone size: .; CDR3 protein: CASRSSVGEQFF
J gene: TRBJ1-1; V gene: TRBV28; clone size: .; CDR3 protein: CASAHRVRLTNTEAFF